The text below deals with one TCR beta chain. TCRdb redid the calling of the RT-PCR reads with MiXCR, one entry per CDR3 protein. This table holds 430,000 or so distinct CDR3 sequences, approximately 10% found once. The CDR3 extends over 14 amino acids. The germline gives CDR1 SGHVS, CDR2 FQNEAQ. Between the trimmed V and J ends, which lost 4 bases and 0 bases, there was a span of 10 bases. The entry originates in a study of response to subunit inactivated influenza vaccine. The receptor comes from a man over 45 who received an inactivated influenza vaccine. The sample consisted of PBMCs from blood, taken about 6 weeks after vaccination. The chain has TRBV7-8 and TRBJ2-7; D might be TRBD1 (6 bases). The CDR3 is CASSSDRLSYEQYF. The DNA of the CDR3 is TGTGCCAGCAGCTCGGACAGACTCTCCTACGAGCAGTACTTC.